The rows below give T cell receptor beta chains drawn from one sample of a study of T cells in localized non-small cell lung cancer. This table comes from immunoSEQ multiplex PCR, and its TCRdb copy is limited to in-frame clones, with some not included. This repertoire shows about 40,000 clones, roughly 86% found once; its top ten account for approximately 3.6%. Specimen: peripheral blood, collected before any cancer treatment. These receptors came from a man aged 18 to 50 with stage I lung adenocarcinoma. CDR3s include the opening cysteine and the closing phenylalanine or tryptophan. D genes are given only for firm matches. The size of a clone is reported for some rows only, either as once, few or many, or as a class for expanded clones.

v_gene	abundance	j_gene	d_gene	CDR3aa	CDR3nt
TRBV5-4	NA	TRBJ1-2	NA	CASSFPGSLGYGYTF	TGTGCCAGCAGCTTCCCAGGGAGTCTAGGCTATGGCTACACCTTC
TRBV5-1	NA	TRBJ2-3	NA	CASSLYQSPDTQYF	TGCGCCAGCAGCTTGTACCAGAGCCCAGATACGCAGTATTTT
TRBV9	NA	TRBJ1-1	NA	CASSLWETNTEAFF	TGTGCCAGCAGCCTCTGGGAGACGAACACTGAAGCTTTCTTT
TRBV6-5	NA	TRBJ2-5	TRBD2	CASSLAGGPTGTQYF	TGTGCCAGCAGTCTAGCGGGGGGGCCGACGGGGACCCAGTACTTC
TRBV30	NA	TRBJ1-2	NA	CAWSLIQGSGYGYAF	TGTGCCTGGAGTCTTATTCAGGGGTCGGGCTATGGCTACGCCTTC
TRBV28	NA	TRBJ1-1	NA	CASSFRLGGTEAFF	TGTGCCAGCAGTTTTAGGTTGGGGGGCACTGAAGCTTTCTTT
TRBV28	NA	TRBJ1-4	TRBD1	CASSLSPGQSNEKLFF	TGTGCCAGCAGTCTTTCGCCGGGACAGTCTAATGAAAAACTGTTTTTT
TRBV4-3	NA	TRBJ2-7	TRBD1	CARRDRGGEQYF	TGCGCCAGACGGGACAGGGGAGGCGAGCAGTACTTC
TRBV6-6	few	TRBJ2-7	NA	CASSYRPDEQYF	TGTGCCAGCAGTTACCGGCCCGACGAGCAGTACTTC
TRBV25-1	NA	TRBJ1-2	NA	CASSDTGWENGYTF	TGTGCCAGCAGTGATACAGGGTGGGAGAATGGCTACACCTTC
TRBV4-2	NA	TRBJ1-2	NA	CASSQGADWDGYTF	TGTGCCAGCAGCCAAGGGGCGGATTGGGATGGCTACACCTTC
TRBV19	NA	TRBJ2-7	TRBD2	CASSIRLAGSEQYF	TGTGCCAGTAGTATACGACTAGCGGGGAGCGAGCAGTACTTC
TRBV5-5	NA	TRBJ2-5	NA	CASSHGALARRGETQYF	TGTGCCAGCAGCCACGGAGCATTAGCGAGGAGAGGAGAGACCCAGTACTTC
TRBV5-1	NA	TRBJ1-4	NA	CASSFGQRATNEKLFF	TGCGCCAGCAGTTTCGGACAGAGAGCAACTAATGAAAAACTGTTTTTT
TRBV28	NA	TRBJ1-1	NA	CASRVRGGMNTEAFF	TGTGCCAGCAGGGTAAGGGGGGGAATGAACACTGAAGCTTTCTTT
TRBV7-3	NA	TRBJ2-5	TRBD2	CASGRGGAEETQYF	TGTGCCAGCGGTCGCGGGGGGGCCGAAGAGACCCAGTACTTC
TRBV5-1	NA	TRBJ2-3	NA	CASSWSGDTDTQYF	TGCGCCAGCAGTTGGAGCGGTGACACAGATACGCAGTATTTT
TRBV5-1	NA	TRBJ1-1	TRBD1	CASSLTGTGGTEAFF	TGCGCCAGCAGCTTGACCGGGACAGGGGGCACTGAAGCTTTCTTT
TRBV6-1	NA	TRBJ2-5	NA	CASSLTGIVETQYF	TGTGCCAGCAGTCTCACAGGGATCGTTGAGACCCAGTACTTC
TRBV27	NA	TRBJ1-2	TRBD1	CASSLSYEYRGRDYGYTF	TGTGCCAGCAGTTTATCTTACGAGTACAGGGGGCGCGACTATGGCTACACCTTC
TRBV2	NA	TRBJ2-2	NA	CASNVRLDSGELFF	TGTGCCAGCAACGTGCGACTTGATAGCGGGGAGCTGTTTTTT
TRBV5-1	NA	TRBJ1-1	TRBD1	CASSFGTGGVVTEAFF	TGCGCCAGCAGCTTTGGAACAGGGGGTGTGGTCACTGAAGCTTTCTTT
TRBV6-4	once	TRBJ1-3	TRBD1	CATGGFRTPNSGNTIYF	TGTGCCACAGGGGGCTTCAGGACACCCAACTCTGGAAACACCATATATTTT
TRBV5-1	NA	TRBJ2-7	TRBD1	CASSLAGTGWDEQYF	TGCGCCAGCAGCTTAGCCGGGACAGGGTGGGACGAGCAGTACTTC
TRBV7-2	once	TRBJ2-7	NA	CASSSSDAAHEQYF	TGTGCCAGCAGCTCATCGGATGCGGCTCACGAGCAGTACTTC
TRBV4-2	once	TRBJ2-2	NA	CASSQSGGELFF	TGTGCCAGCAGCCAATCGGGCGGGGAGCTGTTTTTT
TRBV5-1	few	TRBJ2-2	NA	CASSLPGAANTGELFF	TGCGCCAGCAGCTTGCCCGGGGCCGCGAACACCGGGGAGCTGTTTTTT
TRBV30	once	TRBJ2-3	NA	CAWTGATDTQYF	TGTGCCTGGACAGGGGCCACAGATACGCAGTATTTT
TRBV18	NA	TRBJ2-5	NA	CASSPVGGETQYF	TGTGCCAGCTCACCTGTGGGGGGTGAGACCCAGTACTTC
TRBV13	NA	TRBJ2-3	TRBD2	CASSFSGGATDTQYF	TGTGCCAGCAGCTTTTCCGGGGGGGCAACAGATACGCAGTATTTT
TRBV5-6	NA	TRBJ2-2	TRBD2	CASSLMTSGAPGELFF	TGTGCCAGCAGCTTGATGACTAGCGGGGCCCCCGGGGAGCTGTTTTTT
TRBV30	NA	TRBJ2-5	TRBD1	CAWTQGTGGAETQYF	TGTGCCTGGACCCAGGGGACAGGGGGCGCGGAGACCCAGTACTTC
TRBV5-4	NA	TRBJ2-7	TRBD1	CASSLDRGTYEQYF	TGTGCCAGCAGCTTGGACAGGGGGACCTACGAGCAGTACTTC
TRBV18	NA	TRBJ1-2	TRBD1	CASSPSGQGGGYTF	TGTGCCAGCTCACCGTCGGGACAGGGCGGTGGCTACACCTTC
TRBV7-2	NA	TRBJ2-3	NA	CASSLGGGDGTDTQYF	TGTGCCAGCAGCTTAGGAGGGGGGGACGGCACAGATACGCAGTATTTT
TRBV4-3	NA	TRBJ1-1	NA	CASSFTGRNTEAFF	TGCGCCAGCAGTTTCACAGGGAGGAACACTGAAGCTTTCTTT
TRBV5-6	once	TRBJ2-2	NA	CASSPLFRGTGELFF	TGTGCCAGCAGCCCCCTTTTCAGGGGAACCGGGGAGCTGTTTTTT
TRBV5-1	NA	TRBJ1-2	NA	CASSLDSKNYGYTF	TGCGCCAGCAGCTTGGACAGTAAGAACTATGGCTACACCTTC
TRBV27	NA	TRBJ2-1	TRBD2	CASSLYGRDHNEQFF	TGTGCCAGCAGTTTGTACGGGAGGGACCACAATGAGCAGTTCTTC
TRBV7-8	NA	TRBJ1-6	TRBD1	CASSPRDRTNNSPLHF	TGTGCCAGCAGCCCACGGGACAGGACAAATAATTCACCCCTCCACTTT
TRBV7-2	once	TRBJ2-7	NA	CASSLFRGPYEQYF	TGTGCCAGCAGCTTATTCCGGGGGCCCTACGAGCAGTACTTC
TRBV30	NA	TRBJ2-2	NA	CACMPVSNTGELFF	TGTGCCTGCATGCCCGTATCGAACACCGGGGAGCTGTTTTTT
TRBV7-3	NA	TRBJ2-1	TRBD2	CASSQSGGEYNEQFF	TGTGCCAGCAGCCAAAGCGGGGGGGAATACAATGAGCAGTTCTTC
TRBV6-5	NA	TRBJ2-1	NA	CASRPGADSYNEQFF	TGTGCCAGCAGACCAGGAGCGGACTCCTACAATGAGCAGTTCTTC
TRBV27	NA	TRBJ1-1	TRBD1	CASSASTGEVNTEAFF	TGTGCCAGCAGTGCCTCTACAGGGGAAGTGAACACTGAAGCTTTCTTT
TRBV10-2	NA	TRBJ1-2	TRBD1	CASSPPDRVGGYTF	TGCGCCAGCAGCCCCCCCGACAGGGTAGGTGGCTACACCTTC
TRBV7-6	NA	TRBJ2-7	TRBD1	CASSQTGWYEQYF	TGTGCCAGCAGCCAGACAGGGTGGTACGAGCAGTACTTC
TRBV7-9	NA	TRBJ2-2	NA	CASSFKDWNTGELFF	TGTGCCAGCAGCTTTAAGGATTGGAACACCGGGGAGCTGTTTTTT
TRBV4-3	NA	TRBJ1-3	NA	CASSQDQGPGSGNTIYF	TGCGCCAGCAGCCAAGATCAGGGGCCTGGGTCCGGAAACACCATATATTTT
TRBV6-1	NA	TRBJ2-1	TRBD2	CASSESLGGFYNEQFF	TGTGCCAGCAGTGAGAGTCTGGGGGGGTTCTACAATGAGCAGTTCTTC
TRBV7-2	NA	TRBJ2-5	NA	CASSLKWQETQYF	TGTGCCAGCAGCTTGAAGTGGCAAGAGACCCAGTACTTC
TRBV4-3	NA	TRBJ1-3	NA	CASSQSVSGNTIYF	TGCGCCAGCAGCCAAAGCGTCTCTGGAAACACCATATATTTT
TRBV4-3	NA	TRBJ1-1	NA	CASSQERTATLEAFF	TGCGCCAGCAGCCAAGAAAGAACAGCAACCCTTGAAGCTTTCTTT
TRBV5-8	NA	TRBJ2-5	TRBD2	CASRPTSETAQYF	TGTGCCAGCAGGCCGACTAGCGAAACCGCCCAGTACTTC
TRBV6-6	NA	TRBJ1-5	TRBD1	CASSFFGQGDQPQHF	TGTGCCAGCAGTTTTTTCGGACAGGGGGATCAGCCCCAGCATTTT
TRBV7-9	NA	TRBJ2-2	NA	CASSLGRGAGELFF	TGTGCCAGCAGCTTAGGTCGAGGGGCCGGGGAGCTGTTTTTT
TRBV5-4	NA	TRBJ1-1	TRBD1	CASSLRQGLNTEAFF	TGTGCCAGCAGCTTGAGACAGGGCCTGAACACTGAAGCTTTCTTT
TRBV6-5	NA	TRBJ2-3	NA	CASSPGSRGTQYF	TGTGCCAGCAGTCCGGGGAGCCGAGGGACGCAGTATTTT
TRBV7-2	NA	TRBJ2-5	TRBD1	CASSFAPGQGRETQYF	TGTGCCAGCAGCTTTGCACCGGGACAGGGGCGGGAGACCCAGTACTTC
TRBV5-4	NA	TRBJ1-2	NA	CASSSDIGQFGGYTF	TGTGCCAGCAGTTCAGATATAGGGCAGTTCGGTGGCTACACCTTC